This is a list of T cell receptor beta chains from one sample in a study of blood T cell repertoires in COVID-19. TCRdb's copy holds only in-frame clones and misses some; the assay was immunoSEQ multiplex PCR. The sample consists of about 36,000 clones, roughly 73% of them appearing once. The material sequenced was peripheral blood. All receptors derive from a man in his sixties with acute or convalescent COVID-19. Each CDR3 is given with its conserved first and last residue. D genes are given only for firm matches. Where a row states a size, it is once, few, many or the class of an expanded clone; other rows omit it.

J,size,V,D,CDR3,DNA
TRBJ2-7,.,TRBV13,.,CASSPQGRRYEQYF,TGTGCCAGCAGCCCCCAGGGTCGACGCTACGAGCAGTACTTC
TRBJ1-4,few,TRBV2,TRBD1,CASRSMGQPSTNEKLFF,TGTGCCAGCAGATCTATGGGACAGCCCTCAACTAATGAAAAACTGTTTTTT
TRBJ2-2,.,TRBV24-1,.,CATSVSGPGELFF,TGTGCCACCAGTGTCTCAGGGCCCGGGGAGCTGTTTTTT
TRBJ2-7,.,TRBV5-4,.,CASSLRGGHPSYEQYF,TGTGCCAGCAGCTTGAGGGGGGGACACCCCTCCTACGAGCAGTACTTC
TRBJ1-1,few,TRBV5-1,TRBD1,CASSLGTGGFGTEAFF,TGCGCCAGCAGCTTAGGGACAGGGGGCTTTGGGACTGAAGCTTTCTTT
TRBJ1-2,.,TRBV19,.,CASSIESGNYGYTF,TGTGCCAGTAGTATAGAGTCGGGAAACTATGGCTACACCTTC
TRBJ1-1,.,TRBV7-8,.,CASSRVGVPEAFF,TGTGCCAGCAGCCGGGTAGGGGTACCTGAAGCTTTCTTT
TRBJ2-7,.,TRBV4-1,TRBD1,CASSQDSRQGFGEQYF,TGCGCCAGCAGCCAAGACTCGCGACAGGGGTTCGGCGAGCAGTACTTC
TRBJ2-7,many,TRBV23-1,TRBD1,CASSLRQGASSYEQYF,TGCGCCAGCAGTCTGAGACAGGGGGCTTCCAGCTACGAGCAGTACTTC
TRBJ1-1,.,TRBV6-6,TRBD1,CASSFRGADTEAFF,TGTGCCAGCAGTTTCAGGGGGGCAGACACTGAAGCTTTCTTT
TRBJ1-6,few,TRBV30,.,CAWSTGNSYNSPLHF,TGTGCCTGGAGTACAGGGAACTCCTATAATTCACCCCTCCACTTT
TRBJ2-2,.,TRBV11-3,TRBD1,CASSPRQGYTGELFF,TGTGCCAGCAGCCCCAGACAGGGTTACACCGGGGAGCTGTTTTTT
TRBJ1-5,.,TRBV19,TRBD1,CASSRPTTGNQPQHF,TGTGCCAGTAGCCGACCCACGACAGGGAATCAGCCCCAGCATTTT
TRBJ2-1,.,TRBV5-1,.,CASSLAQTIWHNEQFF,TGCGCCAGCAGCTTGGCACAGACAATTTGGCACAATGAGCAGTTCTTC
TRBJ1-4,.,TRBV11-3,TRBD1,CASSFGQGTNEKLFF,TGTGCCAGCAGTTTTGGACAGGGAACTAATGAAAAACTGTTTTTT
TRBJ1-5,.,TRBV19,.,CASSPVSNQPQHF,TGTGCCAGTAGTCCCGTCTCCAATCAGCCCCAGCATTTT
TRBJ2-2,.,TRBV10-1,TRBD2,CASSRTSGSGTGELFF,TGCGCCAGCAGTAGGACTAGCGGGAGCGGCACCGGGGAGCTGTTTTTT
TRBJ2-5,.,TRBV15,TRBD1,CATSRSTGTGEETQYF,TGTGCCACCAGCAGGTCTACCGGGACAGGGGAAGAGACCCAGTACTTC
TRBJ2-5,.,TRBV30,TRBD1,CAWRTTGGAETQYF,TGTGCCTGGAGGACGACAGGGGGCGCCGAGACCCAGTACTTC
TRBJ2-5,.,TRBV7-2,.,CASSKMTGRQETQYF,TGTGCCAGCAGCAAAATGACAGGACGTCAAGAGACCCAGTACTTC
TRBJ2-3,.,TRBV11-3,TRBD2,CASSLSLAASTDTQYF,TGTGCCAGCAGCTTAAGCCTAGCGGCCAGCACAGATACGCAGTATTTT
TRBJ2-7,.,TRBV7-9,.,CASSLGSNYEQYF,TGTGCCAGCAGCTTAGGTTCCAACTACGAGCAGTACTTC
TRBJ2-6,.,TRBV19,TRBD1,CASSTRGLGANVLTF,TGTGCCAGTAGTACTAGGGGGCTAGGGGCCAACGTCCTGACTTTC
TRBJ2-7,.,TRBV6-5,TRBD2,CASSSLALAKTYEQYF,TGTGCCAGCAGTTCCCTCGCACTAGCGAAAACCTACGAGCAGTACTTC
TRBJ2-1,.,TRBV9,TRBD2,CASMGVGGNEQFF,TGTGCCAGCATGGGCGTGGGGGGGAATGAGCAGTTCTTC
TRBJ2-1,.,TRBV5-1,TRBD2,CASSLVAGATYNEQFF,TGCGCCAGCAGCTTGGTAGCGGGAGCCACCTACAATGAGCAGTTCTTC
TRBJ1-2,.,TRBV19,.,CASSIQGNYGYTF,TGTGCCAGTAGTATACAGGGGAACTATGGCTACACCTTC